The subject of this entry is one T cell receptor (beta chain). V was trimmed by 3 bases and J by 4 bases, leaving 18 bases between them. Germline CDR1 is LNHDA and CDR2 is SQIVND (reference sequence). The CDR3 totals 16 residues. This record belongs to a study of blood T cell repertoires in COVID-19. Study-wide background: The United States, Italy and Spain provided the acute and convalescent COVID-19 samples. PBMCs, B-cell-depleted T cells, or T cells were the source of the cDNA or gDNA that made up the material.

Here immunoSEQ multiplex PCR was the method, and the copy in TCRdb shows in-frame clones only, minus some. This sample has roughly 10,000 clones, with 85% to 90% found just once. The sample consisted of peripheral blood. The receptor was derived from a human donor in a cohort sampled during active COVID-19. The J gene is TRBJ1-2, the V gene TRBV19; D might be TRBD1 (6 bases). CDR3 region: CASSMEQGKRSYGYTF. CDR3 DNA sequence: TGTGCCAGTAGTATGGAGCAGGGGAAGAGATCCTATGGCTACACCTTC.